This T cell receptor (beta chain) was retrieved from a study of siplizumab effects on memory and regulatory T cells. Per germline, CDR1 SGHRS and CDR2 YFSETQ. The CDR3 sequence is 16 residues long. Trimming left V 2 bases short and J 0 bases short, with 12 bases between. This clone was observed once. Its antigen is unidentified. Study findings and constraints: On average, approximately 70% of mappable alloreactive CD4+ clones were Treg-derived under siplizumab, against about 27% in controls. The naive T cell population seemed more diverse than memory cells and seemed a major contributor to the alloresponse.

Data came from immunoSEQ multiplex PCR; TCRdb stores just in-frame clones and leaves some out. The sample lists 100,000 or so clones; around 90% were seen once. The receptor's source is a human donor in good health. Specimen: non-Treg CD4+ T cells sorted from blood. The chain employs TRBV5-1 and TRBJ2-1; D not certain. CDR3 coding DNA: TGCGCCAGCAGCTTTGATGAACTGAGCTCCTACAATGAGCAGTTCTTC. This codes for CASSFDELSSYNEQFF.